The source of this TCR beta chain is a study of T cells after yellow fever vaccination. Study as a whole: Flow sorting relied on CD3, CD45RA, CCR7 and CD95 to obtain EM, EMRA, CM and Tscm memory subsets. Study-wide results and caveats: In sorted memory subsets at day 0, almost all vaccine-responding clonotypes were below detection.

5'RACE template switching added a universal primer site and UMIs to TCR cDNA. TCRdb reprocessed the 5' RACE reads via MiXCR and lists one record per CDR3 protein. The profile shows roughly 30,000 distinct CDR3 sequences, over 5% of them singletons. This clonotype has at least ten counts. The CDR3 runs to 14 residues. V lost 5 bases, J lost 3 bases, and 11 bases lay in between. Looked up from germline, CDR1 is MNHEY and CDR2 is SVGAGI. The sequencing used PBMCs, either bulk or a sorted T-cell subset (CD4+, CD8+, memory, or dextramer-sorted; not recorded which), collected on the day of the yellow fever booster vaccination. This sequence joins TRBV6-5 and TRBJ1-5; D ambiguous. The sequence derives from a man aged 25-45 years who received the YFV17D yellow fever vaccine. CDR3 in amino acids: CASSPRRANQPQHF. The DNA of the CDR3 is TGTGCCAGCAGTCCCCGGAGAGCCAATCAGCCCCAGCATTTT.